These 9 T cell receptor beta chains were all obtained from the same sample, sequenced in a study of blood T cells in healthy people across ages. Alongside a J-beta primer mix, a sample-barcoded 5' primer served in a second PCR lasting about 7 to 12 cycles. TCRdb reprocessed the 5' RACE reads with MiXCR, giving one entry per CDR3 protein. The table shows approximately 810,000 distinct CDR3 sequences, with about 30% occurring only once. The sequenced material came from blood. The receptors derive from a woman older than 75 in good health.

The CDR3 is CASSAQGRRTYNEQFF. In DNA form, the CDR3 reads TGTGCCAGCAGCGCACAGGGACGGCGGACTTACAATGAGCAGTTCTTC. The chain joins TRBV2 to TRBJ2-1; possible D gene TRBD1, 6 bases. V was shortened by 6 bases and J by 4 bases, with 19 bases between the two germline ends. CDR1 and CDR2 from the germline V gene are SNHLY and FYNNEI. The CDR3 loop spans 16 amino acids.

The chain is built from TRBV20-1 and TRBJ2-5; no firm D call. Germline lookup yields CDR1 DFQATT and CDR2 SNEGSKA (reference sequence). CDR3 size: 14 residues. The V gene lost 4 bases and the J gene lost 3 bases, with 15 bases spanning the gap. As DNA, the CDR3 is TGCAGTGCTACCACGCGGAGCAAGAAAGAGACCCAGTACTTC. It codes for CSATTRSKKETQYF.

As regards this clonotype: A read error may explain this, as a much larger clone is one base away. This rearrangement joins TRBV10-2 to TRBJ2-1; 14 bases map to TRBD2. The DNA end favors TRBJ2-7, so the J call may be wrong. The CDR3 has 20 residues. Germline CDR1 is WSHSY and CDR2 is SAAADI. The CDR3 DNA is TGCGCCAGCAGTAAGGGACTAGCGGGGGTTTACATAAGCTCCTACAATGAGCAGTACTTC. It codes for CASSKGLAGVYISSYNEQYF.

Worth noting for this clonotype: Possible read error: a much larger clone is one base away. The V call is TRBV5-5, the J call TRBJ2-2; a weak D match, TRBD1 (7 bases). CDR1 is SGHKS, CDR2 YYEKEE, per germline (reference sequence). The CDR3 is made up of 15 amino acids. This chain's CDR3 is CASSVRQGGTGERFF. In nucleotides, the CDR3 is TGTGCCAGCAGCGTCAGACAGGGAGGCACCGGGGAGCGGTTTTTT.

Many counts were recorded for this clonotype. The V gene is TRBV20-1, the J gene TRBJ2-3, with D perhaps matching TRBD1 (5 bases). The CDR3 covers 13 residues. Germline loops: CDR1 DFQATT, CDR2 SNEGSKA (reference sequence). V was shortened by 3 bases and J by 3 bases, with 10 bases between the two germline ends. The CDR3 reads CSASTGPTDTQYF. In nucleotides, the CDR3 is TGCAGTGCTAGTACAGGCCCGACAGATACGCAGTATTTT.

This chain links TRBV6-6 with TRBJ2-7; maybe TRBD2 (6 bases). The J call may be faulty, since TRBJ2-5 better matches the DNA end. Germline lookup yields CDR1 MNHNY and CDR2 SVGAGI (reference sequence). The CDR3 spans 13 residues. The CDR3 nucleotides are TGTGCCAGCAGTTACGGGGGGACGGGGACCCAGTACTTC. This translates into CASSYGGTGTQYF.

The rearrangement uses TRBV12-3 or TRBV12-4 and TRBJ1-5, with D possibly matching TRBD1 (6 bases). The CDR3 has 13 amino acids. Trimming took off 3 bases at V and 6 bases at J, with 9 bases between the two ends. The CDR3 coding sequence is TGTGCCAGCAGTTTCAGAGGGGGTCAGCCCCAGCATTTT. As protein: CASSFRGGQPQHF.

The genes are TRBV24-1 and TRBJ2-3; D possibly corresponds to TRBD2 (7 bases). The CDR3 runs to 15 residues. Germline-derived CDR1 and CDR2 are KGHDR and SFDVKD. Deletions cut 10 bases from V and 4 bases from J, with 20 bases between. The CDR3 DNA is TGTGCCACTTCGACGAGGGGCGGGGGCGCAGATACGCAGTATTTT. Residues: CATSTRGGGADTQYF.

This clonotype was seen at least ten times. The rearrangement uses TRBV4-3 and TRBJ1-1; TRBD1 matches at 7 bases. Germline CDR1 LGHNA, CDR2 YSLEER. The CDR3 is 16 residues long. The ends lost 1 base at V and 1 base at J; junction bases unmatched: 6. In DNA form, the CDR3 reads TGCGCCAGCAGCCAAGCGCCGGGACAGACGAACACTGAAGCTTTCTTT. This sequence encodes CASSQAPGQTNTEAFF.